Following are 9 T cell receptor beta chains from one sample sequenced in a study of tumor and adjacent non-tumor tissue in lung cancer. RNA was extracted from bulk tissue without any cell sorting. Distant lung tissue was collected more than 3 cm away from the tumor edge. Three rounds of nested PCR, following a modified ARM-PCR protocol, produced the TCRbeta library. TCRdb analysed the multiplex PCR reads with MiXCR anew, one entry per CDR3 protein. The sample lists around 39,000 distinct CDR3 sequences; less than 65% were seen once. The sequenced sample consisted of distant non-tumor lung tissue. These receptors all stem from a man aged 45-60 years with non-small cell lung cancer.

V and J are TRBV11-2 and TRBJ2-3; D remains unclear. Per germline, CDR1 SGHAT and CDR2 FQNNGV. CDR3 length: 15 residues. The V end was cut by 6 bases, the J end by 1 base, with 14 bases between. CDR3 nucleotides: TGTGCCAGCAGATCAATGAGCTCTTGCACAGATACGCAGTATTTT. Translated: CASRSMSSCTDTQYF.

The sample holds a few counts of this clonotype. An end of the junction differs from the germline gene, which may be a read error. The chain joins TRBV29-1 to TRBJ2-1, with D uncertain. The CDR3 is 14 amino acids. Germline V gene sequence: CDR1 SQVTM, CDR2 ANQGSEA. Here the CDR3 reads CSTRRLGSCNEQFF. The DNA for the CDR3 is TGCAGCACAAGAAGGCTAGGCTCCTGCAATGAGCAGTTCTTC.

In the case of this clonotype: The CDR3 does not close with the conserved phenylalanine or tryptophan, likely indicating a read error. This CDR3 is CAGSERQGDYEQYL. CDR3 bases: TGTGCCGGCAGTGAAAGGCAGGGCGACTACGAGCAGTACTTA. The rearrangement uses TRBV6-1 and TRBJ2-7; tentative D call: TRBD1 (5 bases). Germline CDR1 reads MNHNS; CDR2 reads SASEGT. This CDR3 region has 14 residues.

V and J are TRBV11-2 and TRBJ2-7; D remains unclear. Germline lookup yields CDR1 SGHAT and CDR2 FQNNGV. The CDR3 is made up of 14 amino acids. With 8 bases removed from V and 1 base from J, the gap between germline ends came to 15 bases. The CDR3 loop reads CASRIGRGSYEQYF. CDR3 coding DNA: TGTGCCAGCCGGATTGGGCGTGGATCCTACGAGCAGTACTTC.

To note about this clonotype: At one end, the junction sequence differs from germline, possibly due to a read error. This rearrangement joins TRBV6-5 to TRBJ2-1, with 9 bases matching TRBD2. CDR1 is MNHEY, CDR2 SVGAGI, per germline. This CDR3 has 15 amino acids. CDR3: CASGSLGLARYDQFF. In nucleotides, the CDR3 is TGTGCCAGCGGCTCTCTTGGACTAGCGCGGTATGACCAGTTCTTC.

This rearrangement joins TRBV29-1 to TRBJ2-3; D may be TRBD1 (6 bases). CDR1 and CDR2 (germline): SQVTM, ANQGSEA. The CDR3 is made up of 14 amino acids. V shed 8 bases and J shed 2 bases, with 17 bases lying between them. In nucleotides, the CDR3 is TGCAGCCTCCTTAGACGGGGACACACAGATACGCAGTATTTT. Protein product: CSLLRRGHTDTQYF.

This sequence joins TRBV2 and TRBJ2-3; perhaps TRBD2 as D (6 bases). This CDR3 spans 15 amino acids. The V gene's germline CDR1 is SNHLY and CDR2 FYNNEI. Trimming pared 3 bases from V and 1 base from J, leaving 11 bases between. The CDR3 loop is CASSEGGSGTDTQYF. The CDR3 nucleotides are TGTGCCAGCAGTGAGGGGGGTTCTGGCACAGATACGCAGTATTTT.

For this clonotype: The junction departs from germline at one end; a sequencing error may be responsible. The chain recombines TRBV6-5 with TRBJ2-3; D ambiguous. CDR1 MNHEY and CDR2 SVGAGI come from the germline V gene. The CDR3 length is 13 residues. The CDR3 nucleotides are TGTGTCAGCAGTTGGACGGACACAGATACGCAGTATTTT. This gives the protein CVSSWTDTDTQYF.

As for this clonotype: Lacking the conserved final phenylalanine or tryptophan, this CDR3 likely reflects a read error. The J gene is TRBJ2-7, the V gene TRBV20-1, with 8 bases matching TRBD1. The CDR3 runs to 14 residues. Germline V gene sequence: CDR1 DFQATT, CDR2 SNEGSKA (reference sequence). V lost 4 bases to trimming and J lost 7 bases; unmatched junction nucleotides: 12. The chain's CDR3 is CSAKSRTGLMEQYL. The CDR3 DNA is TGCAGTGCTAAGTCAAGGACAGGGTTAATGGAGCAGTACTTA.